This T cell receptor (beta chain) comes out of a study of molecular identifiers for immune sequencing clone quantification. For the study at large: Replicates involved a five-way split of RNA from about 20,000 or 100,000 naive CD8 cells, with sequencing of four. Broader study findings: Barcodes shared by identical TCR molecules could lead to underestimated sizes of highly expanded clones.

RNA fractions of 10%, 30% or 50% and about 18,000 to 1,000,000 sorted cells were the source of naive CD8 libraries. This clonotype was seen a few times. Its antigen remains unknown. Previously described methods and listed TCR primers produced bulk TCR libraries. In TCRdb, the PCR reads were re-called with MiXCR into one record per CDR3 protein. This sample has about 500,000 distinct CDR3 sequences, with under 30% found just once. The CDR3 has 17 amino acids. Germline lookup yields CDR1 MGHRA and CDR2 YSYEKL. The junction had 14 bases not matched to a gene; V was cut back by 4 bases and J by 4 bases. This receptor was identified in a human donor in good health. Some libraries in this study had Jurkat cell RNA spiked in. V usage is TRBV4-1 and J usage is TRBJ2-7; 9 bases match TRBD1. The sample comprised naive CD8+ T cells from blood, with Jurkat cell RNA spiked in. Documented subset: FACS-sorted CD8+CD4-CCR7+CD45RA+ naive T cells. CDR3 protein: CASSLLAAGTGTYEQYF. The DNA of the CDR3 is TGCGCCAGCAGCCTACTTGCAGCTGGGACAGGGACTTACGAGCAGTACTTC.